The 19 T cell receptor beta chains given below trace back to one sample, sequenced in a study of Ad26.COV2.S vaccination and SARS-CoV-2 variants. The sample's treatment: about 20 received Ad26.COV2.S at low or high dose, single or two shots; several received placebo; per-sample allocation not given. Repertoires come from day 63 after the first vaccine or placebo injection. Clones were sequenced by immunoSEQ multiplex PCR, and TCRdb holds only the in-frame ones, with some missing. Among about 350,000 clones listed, approximately 84% were seen once. Here the sequenced sample was peripheral blood, taken in a trial of Ad26.COV2.S vaccine versus placebo. These receptors originate from a person between 18 and 65 years old who received the Ad26.COV2.S COVID-19 vaccine or a placebo.

J is TRBJ1-1 and V is TRBV12-5; D not resolved. Between the trimmed V and J ends, which lost 6 bases and 3 bases, there was a span of 11 bases. The CDR3 is 13 amino acids. CDR1 and CDR2 (germline): LGHNT, FRNRAP. CDR3 bases: TGTGCTAGTGGCATGGGGAGCTACACTGAAGCTTTCTTT. Translation gives CASGMGSYTEAFF.

The chain uses TRBV9 and TRBJ2-7, with 11 bases aligning to TRBD2. The trim removed 3 bases at V and 2 bases at J, leaving 4 bases unmatched. CDR1 is SGDLS, CDR2 YYNGEE, per germline. The CDR3 contains 15 residues. This CDR3 reads CASSEGLAETYEQYF. CDR3 DNA: TGTGCCAGCAGCGAGGGACTAGCGGAAACCTACGAGCAGTACTTC.

This clone was found a few times. The V gene is TRBV7-6, the J gene TRBJ2-7, with 10 bases that match TRBD1. The CDR3 is 15 residues long. With 1 base clipped from V and 3 bases from J, the junction kept 3 bases outside the gene matches. Germline-derived CDR1 and CDR2 are SGHVS and FNYEAQ. The DNA of the CDR3 is TGTGCCAGCAGCTTAGAGGGGACAGGGGTCTACGAGCAGTACTTC. Protein sequence: CASSLEGTGVYEQYF.

In its sample, this clone was seen once. The chain has TRBV19 and TRBJ1-2, with 7 bases lining up with TRBD1. The CDR3 runs to 14 residues. J was trimmed by 1 base and V by 7 bases; bases with no gene match: 6. Looked up from germline, CDR1 is LNHDA and CDR2 is SQIVND (reference sequence). CDR3 loop: CASIKGGSNYGYTF. The CDR3, as DNA: TGTGCCAGTATTAAAGGGGGCAGTAACTATGGCTACACCTTC. The variable domain in full, with the rest retrieved from reference TRBV19 and TRBJ1-2, is DGGITQSPKYLFRKEGQNVTLSCEQNLNHDAMYWYRQDPGQGLRLIYYSQIVNDFQKGDIAEGYSVSREKKESFPLTVTSAQKNPTAFYLCASIKGGSNYGYTFGSGTRLTVV.

V gene TRBV19 combines with J gene TRBJ2-7; D is perhaps TRBD1 (5 bases). Germline-derived CDR1 and CDR2 are LNHDA and SQIVND (reference sequence). Between the trimmed V and J ends, which lost 10 bases and 1 base, there was a span of 8 bases. The CDR3 covers 11 residues. CDR3 in amino acids: CATGYSYEQYF. The CDR3, as DNA: TGTGCCACAGGGTATTCCTACGAGCAGTACTTC. The full variable domain, with the rest looked up from reference TRBV19 and TRBJ2-7, is DGGITQSPKYLFRKEGQNVTLSCEQNLNHDAMYWYRQDPGQGLRLIYYSQIVNDFQKGDIAEGYSVSREKKESFPLTVTSAQKNPTAFYLCATGYSYEQYFGPGTRLTVT.

CDR3 loop: CASSIGSQWGWEQYF. DNA of the CDR3: TGTGCCAGTAGTATAGGTTCTCAGTGGGGTTGGGAGCAGTACTTC. The chain couples TRBV19 to TRBJ2-7; D not resolved. CDR1 is LNHDA and CDR2 is SQIVND in the germline V gene (reference sequence). With 1 base removed from V and 7 bases from J, the gap between germline ends came to 17 bases. The length of the CDR3 is 15 residues.

V usage is TRBV4-1 and J usage is TRBJ2-5; D remains ambiguous. CDR3 length: 14 residues. The V and J ends lost 3 bases and 2 bases respectively, with 10 bases between them. From germline, CDR1 is MGHRA and CDR2 YSYEKL. CDR3 coding DNA: TGCGCCAGCAGCCAGGCGAACTCACAAGAGACCCAGTACTTC. This gives the protein CASSQANSQETQYF.

The chain recombines TRBV10-1 with TRBJ1-5; 7 bases line up with TRBD1. The CDR3 is 19 amino acids. Losses at the gene ends were 3 bases for V and 3 bases for J; bases not matched to a gene: 17. CDR1 is WNHNN and CDR2 is SYGVQD in the germline V gene (reference sequence). This chain's CDR3 is CASSDPNYTFTGANQPQHF. As DNA, the CDR3 is TGCGCCAGCAGTGATCCCAATTACACCTTCACAGGGGCCAATCAGCCCCAGCATTTT.

This clone has more than one count but fewer than ten. The chain combines TRBV19 with TRBJ2-2; 8 positions match TRBD1. The CDR3 consists of 16 residues. Germline CDR1 reads LNHDA; CDR2 reads SQIVND (reference sequence). Trimming at V came to 7 bases and at J to 3 bases, leaving 10 bases not matched to a gene. Written as DNA, the CDR3 is TGTGCCAGTACCACCTGGGGACAGGCGCACACCGGGGAGCTGTTTTTT. Protein sequence: CASTTWGQAHTGELFF.

The CDR3 DNA reads as TGTGCCAGCAGCTTGGTGGGGTATTATGGCTACACCTTC. Its translation: CASSLVGYYGYTF. This chain joins TRBV5-5 and TRBJ1-2; no definite D call. Trimming shortened V by 0 bases and J by 5 bases, and 8 bases separated the two germline ends. The CDR3 consists of 13 residues. Germline-derived CDR1 and CDR2 are SGHKS and YYEKEE (reference sequence).

This clone has just one count. This sequence joins TRBV30 and TRBJ2-7, with 8 nucleotides matching TRBD2. Germline loops: CDR1 GTSNPN, CDR2 SVGIG (reference sequence). This CDR3 spans 13 amino acids. J lost 6 bases, V lost 2 bases, and 6 bases had no gene match. CDR3 coding DNA: TGTGCCTGGAGTCCGGGACTAGAAAGCGAGCAGTACTTC. Amino acid sequence: CAWSPGLESEQYF.

This clone has a handful of counts. The rearrangement joins TRBV3-1 (or the pseudogene TRBV3-2) to TRBJ1-1, with 8 positions matching TRBD1. V was pared by 6 bases and J by 4 bases, with 25 bases of the junction left unmatched. The CDR3 contains 20 residues. The V gene's germline CDR1 is LGHDT and CDR2 YNNKEL (reference sequence). The CDR3 region has the DNA TGTGCCAGCAGTCCCGTGGAGGATCTAACAGGGGGGTCTAATAGCACTGAAGCTTTCTTT. Its protein product is CASSPVEDLTGGSNSTEAFF.

The chain employs TRBV5-1 and TRBJ1-2; D possibly corresponds to TRBD1 (6 bases). Germline-derived CDR1 and CDR2 are SGHRS and YFSETQ. V was cut by 2 bases and J by 0 bases, with 11 bases left in between. CDR3 length: 15 amino acids. The CDR3 DNA is TGCGCCAGCAGCTTTGGGGACACTTCTAACTATGGCTACACCTTC. Protein sequence: CASSFGDTSNYGYTF.

The table lists this clone with a few counts. The chain employs TRBV4-1 and TRBJ1-6, with D uncertain. Trimming stripped 0 bases from V and 7 bases from J, with 10 bases between. This CDR3 contains 15 residues. Germline CDR1 reads MGHRA; CDR2 reads YSYEKL. The CDR3 loop is CASSQDRQFNSPLHF. In nucleotides, the CDR3 is TGCGCCAGCAGCCAAGACAGGCAATTCAATTCACCCCTCCACTTT.

This clone was detected only once. The genes are TRBV4-1 and TRBJ2-5; TRBD1 agrees at 9 bases. V was pared by 4 bases and J by 5 bases, with 8 bases of the junction left unmatched. Germline assignment: CDR1 MGHRA and CDR2 YSYEKL. The CDR3 runs 15 residues. The CDR3, as DNA: TGCGCCAGCAGCCTCTCGACAGGGGGGTTTGAGACCCAGTACTTC. Its protein is CASSLSTGGFETQYF.

The chain is built from TRBV5-1 and TRBJ2-7; the D is unclear. Trimming shortened V by 0 bases and J by 3 bases, and 10 bases separated the two germline ends. Germline CDR1 reads SGHRS; CDR2 reads YFSETQ. The length of the CDR3 is 14 residues. This CDR3 reads CASSLEAQLYEQYF. The CDR3 bases are TGCGCCAGCAGCTTGGAAGCGCAGCTCTACGAGCAGTACTTC.

Worth noting for this clone: Distinct nucleotide sequences in the sample also encode this CDR3. This chain links TRBV5-1 with TRBJ2-2; no reliable D call. The length of the CDR3 is 12 residues. With 0 bases removed from V and 7 bases from J, the gap between germline ends came to 4 bases. Per germline, CDR1 SGHRS and CDR2 YFSETQ. CDR3 in DNA: TGCGCCAGCAGCTTGGAAAGCGGGGAGCTGTTTTTT. It specifies CASSLESGELFF.

V usage is TRBV18 and J usage is TRBJ2-1; tentative D call: TRBD1 (6 bases). The CDR3 runs to 16 residues. V lost 2 bases, J lost 6 bases, and 17 bases lay in between. Germline V gene data show CDR1 as KGHSH and CDR2 as LQKENI. The CDR3 sequence: CASSPMQGQTSNEQFF. As DNA, the CDR3 is TGTGCCAGCTCACCAATGCAGGGGCAAACTAGCAATGAGCAGTTCTTC.

This clone showed up many times. The chain couples TRBV4-1 to TRBJ2-7; 9 bases fit TRBD2. Germline values: CDR1 MGHRA, CDR2 YSYEKL. Trimming removed 2 bases from V and 3 bases from J; junction bases left unmatched: 8. This CDR3 spans 16 amino acids. CDR3 amino acids: CASSQSQREDIYEQYF. The CDR3 coding sequence is TGCGCCAGCAGCCAATCACAGCGGGAGGACATCTACGAGCAGTACTTC.